Presented here are 20 T cell receptor beta chains from one specimen sequenced in a study of radiation and T cells in renal cell carcinoma. The time point here: baseline pretreatment blood. Described treatment: 15 Gy SBRT to primary tumor, nephrectomy 4 weeks later. Profiled with immunoSEQ multiplex PCR; TCRdb holds only in-frame clones, not every one. The table has approximately 120,000 clones, roughly 80% seen once; the top ten hold under 4%. Sample: blood, taken from a patient whose treatment included radiotherapy and nephrectomy. These receptors originate from a woman aged 55-70 years with renal cell carcinoma.

This chain connects TRBV5-4 to TRBJ1-6; TRBD1 aligns across 7 bases. Losses at the gene ends were 4 bases for V and 7 bases for J; bases not matched to a gene: 14. This CDR3 has 17 residues. Germline V gene lookup returns CDR1 SGHNT and CDR2 YYREEE (reference sequence). CDR3 in DNA: TGTGCCAGCAGCCCGGGCGACAGGGAAAGCCGGAATTCACCCCTCCACTTT. This translates into CASSPGDRESRNSPLHF.

The rearrangement uses TRBV7-9 and TRBJ2-7; unclear D gene. Trimming took off 1 base at V and 3 bases at J, with 4 bases between the two ends. Germline CDR1 SEHNR, CDR2 FQNEAQ (reference sequence). CDR3 length equals 12 residues. The CDR3 reads CASSLEVYEQYF. As DNA, the CDR3 is TGTGCCAGCAGCTTAGAGGTCTACGAGCAGTACTTC.

This clone showed up just once. The chain joins TRBV11-2 to TRBJ1-2; D gene unclear. CDR1 SGHAT and CDR2 FQNNGV come from the germline V gene. The CDR3 totals 13 residues. V dropped 0 bases and J dropped 4 bases, with 6 bases sitting between them. CDR3 bases: TGTGCCAGCAGCTTAGATCAAGGCTATGGCTACACCTTC. It translates to CASSLDQGYGYTF.

The rearrangement uses TRBV6-5 and TRBJ2-1, with D uncertain. Trimming shortened V by 5 bases and J by 9 bases, and 14 bases separated the two germline ends. CDR1 is MNHEY, CDR2 SVGAGI, per germline. CDR3 size: 13 residues. DNA of the CDR3: TGTGCCAGCAGTCGTTCCCGGCTTGGTGAGCAGTTCTTC. It codes for CASSRSRLGEQFF.

This chain uses TRBV28 with TRBJ2-5; D is uncertain. Germline V gene data show CDR1 as MDHEN and CDR2 as SYDVKM. The CDR3 contains 12 residues. Between the trimmed V and J ends, which lost 6 bases and 9 bases, there was a span of 14 bases. The CDR3 sequence is CASSRPKVAQYF. CDR3 coding DNA: TGTGCCAGCAGCCGCCCGAAGGTGGCCCAGTACTTC.

This sequence joins TRBV7-9 and TRBJ2-1; D gene ambiguous. The CDR3 is made up of 16 amino acids. Trimming removed 1 base from V and 0 bases from J, with 10 bases in between. Germline values: CDR1 SEHNR, CDR2 FQNEAQ (reference sequence). The CDR3 nucleotides read TGTGCCAGCAGCTTAGTGTCGGTCCCCTCCTACAATGAGCAGTTCTTC. Translating gives CASSLVSVPSYNEQFF.

This chain uses TRBV7-3 with TRBJ2-5, with 9 bases matching TRBD2. J lost 4 bases, V lost 2 bases, and 11 bases had no gene match. CDR3 size: 17 residues. The germline V gene has CDR1 SGHTA and CDR2 FQGTGA. CDR3 bases: TGTGCCAGCAGCTTACTTGGCCCGGGACTAGCCACAGAGACCCAGTACTTC. Its translation is CASSLLGPGLATETQYF.

This chain joins TRBV5-1 and TRBJ2-2; TRBD1 matches 7 bases. CDR1 and CDR2 from the germline V gene are SGHRS and YFSETQ. This CDR3 contains 17 residues. With V trimmed by 4 bases and J by 6 bases, 15 bases remained unmatched. CDR3 amino acids: CASSPEGAGEKSGELFF. The CDR3 DNA reads as TGCGCCAGCAGCCCAGAGGGGGCAGGGGAAAAGTCCGGGGAGCTGTTTTTT.

The J gene is TRBJ1-1, the V gene TRBV27; TRBD1 is a possible D gene (6 bases). The CDR3 length is 15 residues. V was shortened by 7 bases and J by 3 bases, with 18 bases between the two germline ends. Germline V gene lookup returns CDR1 MNHEY and CDR2 SMNVEV (reference sequence). CDR3 in DNA: TGTGCCAGCATCCGATCCCCAGGGGCTTACACTGAAGCTTTCTTT. Translated, it gives CASIRSPGAYTEAFF.

This clone was recorded only once. The chain joins TRBV30 to TRBJ2-5; TRBD2 might be the D (5 bases). Germline values: CDR1 GTSNPN, CDR2 SVGIG (reference sequence). CDR3 length: 12 residues. V dropped 5 bases and J dropped 7 bases, with 14 bases sitting between them. The CDR3 loop reads CAWGSVHATQYF. For the CDR3, the DNA is TGTGCCTGGGGTAGCGTTCACGCGACCCAGTACTTC.

This chain joins TRBV6-1 and TRBJ2-1; no clear D. The CDR3 has 11 residues. Trimming cost V 7 bases and J 4 bases, with 5 bases left between them. The germline V gene has CDR1 MNHNS and CDR2 SASEGT. The CDR3 is CASTLYNEQFF. DNA for the CDR3: TGTGCCAGCACCCTATACAATGAGCAGTTCTTC.

This sequence joins TRBV15 and TRBJ1-2; D not resolved. The CDR3 covers 15 residues. Trimming cost V 0 bases and J 7 bases, with 15 bases left between them. Germline V lookup: CDR1 LNHNV, CDR2 YYDKDF (reference sequence). The CDR3 spells CATSRDLMGGTGYTF. The CDR3 nucleotides read TGTGCCACCAGCAGAGATCTGATGGGTGGTACTGGCTACACCTTC.

The chain links TRBV18 to TRBJ2-7; D perhaps matches TRBD2 (5 bases). CDR1 is KGHSH, CDR2 LQKENI, per germline. Between the trimmed V and J ends, which lost 5 bases and 3 bases, there was a span of 11 bases. This CDR3 has 13 amino acids. The CDR3 loop is CASSVGGRYEQYF. The CDR3 nucleotides are TGTGCCAGCTCAGTTGGAGGTCGCTACGAGCAGTACTTC. Supplemented by reference TRBV18 and TRBJ2-7, the full variable domain reads NAGVMQNPRHLVRRRGQEARLRCSPMKGHSHVYWYRQLPEEGLKFMVYLQKENIIDESGMPKERFSAEFPKEGPSILRIQQVVRGDSAAYFCASSVGGRYEQYFGPGTRLTVT.

Details on this clone: The identical CDR3 is also encoded by other nucleotide sequences in the sample. The chain carries TRBV28 and TRBJ2-7; 10 bases are shared with TRBD1. CDR3 length: 15 residues. J gave up 2 bases and V 2 bases, and 3 bases lay outside the gene matches. Germline CDR1 reads MDHEN; CDR2 reads SYDVKM. Here the CDR3 DNA reads TGTGCCAGCAGTTTAGGCGGGACAGGGGCCTACGAGCAGTACTTC. As protein: CASSLGGTGAYEQYF. Looking up the rest from reference TRBV28 and TRBJ2-7 gives the full variable domain: DVKVTQSSRYLVKRTGEKVFLECVQDMDHENMFWYRQDPGLGLRLIYFSYDVKMKEKGDIPEGYSVSREKKERFSLILESASTNQTSMYLCASSLGGTGAYEQYFGPGTRLTVT.

The V and J genes are TRBV2 and TRBJ1-1, with 7 bases aligning to TRBD1. The J segment lost 3 bases and the V segment lost 3 bases, leaving 1 base of the junction unmatched. Germline lookup yields CDR1 SNHLY and CDR2 FYNNEI. The length of the CDR3 is 13 residues. DNA for the CDR3: TGTGCCAGCAGTGACAGGGGGGACACTGAAGCTTTCTTT. It encodes CASSDRGDTEAFF.

On this clone itself: The sample has other DNA sequences that encode this CDR3 too. This chain connects TRBV5-1 to TRBJ2-7; perhaps TRBD1 as D (5 bases). V dropped 4 bases and J dropped 3 bases, with 5 bases sitting between them. The germline V gene has CDR1 SGHRS and CDR2 YFSETQ. The CDR3 extends over 11 amino acids. The CDR3 coding sequence is TGCGCCAGCAGCGACAGCTACGAGCAGTACTTC. Protein: CASSDSYEQYF. The entire variable domain, with the rest obtained from reference TRBV5-1 and TRBJ2-7, is as follows: KAGVTQTPRYLIKTRGQQVTLSCSPISGHRSVSWYQQTPGQGLQFLFEYFSETQRNKGNFPGRFSGRQFSNSRSEMNVSTLELGDSALYLCASSDSYEQYFGPGTRLTVT.

This rearrangement joins TRBV18 to TRBJ2-5; the D is unclear. Trimming cost V 2 bases and J 2 bases, with 6 bases left between them. This CDR3 spans 13 amino acids. CDR1 KGHSH and CDR2 LQKENI come from the germline V gene. The CDR3 protein is CASSPGVQETQYF. The CDR3 DNA is TGTGCCAGCTCACCAGGGGTACAAGAGACCCAGTACTTC.

V gene TRBV7-2 combines with J gene TRBJ2-1; 10 bases match TRBD1. After removal of 5 bases from V and 1 base from J, the junction contained 2 bases not matched to a gene. In germline, CDR1 is SGHTA, CDR2 FQGNSA. The CDR3 has 15 amino acids. CDR3 region: CASSPGQGSYNEQFF. The CDR3 DNA reads as TGTGCCAGCAGCCCGGGACAGGGGTCCTACAATGAGCAGTTCTTC.

The V and J genes are TRBV10-3 and TRBJ2-7, with TRBD2 identical over 10 bases. V trimming: 2 bases; J trimming: 3 bases; junction bases outside the gene matches: 10. CDR3 length: 17 residues. In germline, CDR1 is ENHRY, CDR2 SYGVKD. In DNA, the CDR3 is TGTGCCATCAGTGAGGCTAGCGGGAGAACGGATCTCTACGAGCAGTACTTC. This translates into CAISEASGRTDLYEQYF.

This clone was counted a few times. The V and J genes are TRBV28 and TRBJ1-6; D call uncertain. The length of the CDR3 is 14 residues. Germline V CDR1 and CDR2: MDHEN, SYDVKM. V was clipped by 6 bases and J by 10 bases, with 16 bases between them. The CDR3 sequence is CASRPAAGGSPLHF. The DNA for the CDR3 is TGTGCCAGCAGGCCCGCCGCCGGCGGCTCACCCCTCCACTTT.